The 28 T cell receptor beta chains given below trace back to one sample, sequenced in a study of T cell changes during pregnancy in multiple sclerosis. Here immunoSEQ multiplex PCR was the method, and the copy in TCRdb shows in-frame clones only, minus some. This repertoire shows under 100,000 clones, approximately 89% found once; its top ten account for roughly 2%. Sample: peripheral blood, taken in the first trimester of pregnancy. These receptors all stem from a female donor in good health, enrolled as a control in a pregnancy study.

This chain connects TRBV29-1 to TRBJ2-2; D unclear. Deletions cut 4 bases from V and 4 bases from J, with 7 bases between. The CDR3 has 12 residues. The V gene's germline CDR1 is SQVTM and CDR2 ANQGSEA. This CDR3 reads CSVALSTGELFF. CDR3 coding DNA: TGCAGCGTTGCCCTCAGCACCGGGGAGCTGTTTTTT.

The chain couples TRBV11-2 to TRBJ2-1, with a tentative D call TRBD1 (6 bases). Per germline, CDR1 SGHAT and CDR2 FQNNGV. Between the trimmed V and J ends, which lost 6 bases and 7 bases, there was a span of 22 bases. There are 16 residues in the CDR3. This chain's CDR3 is CASSSTGTKNRNEQFF. The DNA of the CDR3 is TGTGCCAGCAGTTCCACCGGGACAAAAAACAGGAATGAGCAGTTCTTC.

The V gene is TRBV19, the J gene TRBJ1-2, with TRBD1 identical over 7 bases. There are 15 residues in the CDR3. Germline CDR1 is LNHDA and CDR2 is SQIVND (reference sequence). J gave up 1 base and V 5 bases, and 7 bases lay outside the gene matches. The CDR3 sequence: CASSPGAGGNYGYTF. The DNA of the CDR3 is TGTGCCAGTAGTCCCGGAGCAGGGGGTAACTATGGCTACACCTTC.

The V and J genes are TRBV4-1 and TRBJ1-6, with 11 bases matching TRBD1. Germline V gives CDR1 MGHRA, CDR2 YSYEKL. The ends lost 6 bases at V and 6 bases at J; junction bases unmatched: 10. CDR3 length equals 17 residues. This CDR3 reads CASRGDRGEFGNSPLHF. CDR3 DNA sequence: TGCGCCAGCAGGGGGGACAGGGGGGAATTTGGTAATTCACCCCTCCACTTT.

The CDR3 sequence is CASSPKRSGANVLTF. CDR3 bases: TGTGCCAGCAGTCCTAAGCGCTCTGGGGCCAACGTCCTGACTTTC. This chain uses TRBV7-2 with TRBJ2-6, with D unclear. The CDR3 loop spans 15 amino acids. V was clipped by 6 bases and J by 0 bases, with 9 bases between them. Germline V gives CDR1 SGHTA, CDR2 FQGNSA.

This clone was found once. This sequence joins TRBV2 and TRBJ1-6; 9 bases are shared with TRBD1. The CDR3 is 13 amino acids. With V trimmed by 11 bases and J by 10 bases, 9 bases remained unmatched. CDR1 and CDR2 from the germline V gene are SNHLY and FYNNEI. CDR3 bases: TGTGCCGCCCGGGACAGGGACCGCTCACCCCTCCACTTT. This sequence encodes CAARDRDRSPLHF. The complete variable domain, with remaining parts taken from reference TRBV2 and TRBJ1-6, reads EPEVTQTPSHQVTQMGQEVILRCVPISNHLYFYWYRQILGQKVEFLVSFYNNEISEKSEIFDDQFSVERPDGSNFTLKIRSTKLEDSAMYFCAARDRDRSPLHFGNGTRLTVT.

V gene TRBV5-1 combines with J gene TRBJ1-1; TRBD1 is a possible D gene (5 bases). The germline V and J ends were trimmed by 4 bases and 4 bases, with 11 bases remaining between them. CDR3 length equals 13 residues. In germline, CDR1 is SGHRS, CDR2 YFSETQ. This CDR3 reads CASSRGTLTEAFF. The CDR3 DNA follows: TGCGCCAGCAGCCGGGGGACCCTCACTGAAGCTTTCTTT.

The DNA of the CDR3 is TGTGCCAGCAGTCTTACGCGGACTAGCGGGGGGTATGAGCAGTTCTTC. Its translation is CASSLTRTSGGYEQFF. The chain employs TRBV28 and TRBJ2-1, with 14 bases that match TRBD2. The CDR3 covers 16 residues. J lost 8 bases, V lost 5 bases, and 8 bases had no gene match. Germline V lookup: CDR1 MDHEN, CDR2 SYDVKM. The full variable domain, its missing parts supplied by reference TRBV28 and TRBJ2-1, is DVKVTQSSRYLVKRTGEKVFLECVQDMDHENMFWYRQDPGLGLRLIYFSYDVKMKEKGDIPEGYSVSREKKERFSLILESASTNQTSMYLCASSLTRTSGGYEQFFGPGTRLTVL.

This chain links TRBV7-2 with TRBJ1-3; TRBD1 agrees at 7 bases. Germline CDR1 and CDR2: SGHTA and FQGNSA. J was trimmed by 4 bases and V by 5 bases; bases with no gene match: 8. The length of the CDR3 is 15 residues. CDR3 in amino acids: CASSTSGTAGNTIYF. DNA for the CDR3: TGTGCCAGCAGCACCTCCGGGACAGCCGGAAACACCATATATTTT.

This clone was seen only a few times. This sequence joins TRBV7-9 and TRBJ1-2; no reliable D call. The CDR3 length is 10 residues. Germline V gene sequence: CDR1 SEHNR, CDR2 FQNEAQ (reference sequence). Deletions cut 11 bases from V and 6 bases from J, with 10 bases between. The CDR3 loop reads CAGYRDGYTF. CDR3 bases: TGTGCCGGCTATCGGGATGGCTACACCTTC.

The chain joins TRBV2 to TRBJ1-2; no clear D gene. Looked up from germline, CDR1 is SNHLY and CDR2 is FYNNEI. CDR3 length: 14 residues. V lost 6 bases and J 8 bases, leaving 19 bases between the germline ends. CDR3 DNA: TGTGCCAGCAGCCCAGAGGGTCTTAGAGGGGGCTACACCTTC. Amino acids: CASSPEGLRGGYTF.

Only a few counts were recorded for this clone. The J gene is TRBJ1-1, the V gene TRBV5-1, with a weak D call TRBD1 (6 bases). CDR1 and CDR2 (germline): SGHRS, YFSETQ. The CDR3 has 14 amino acids. Trimming took off 6 bases at V and 2 bases at J, with 14 bases between the two ends. CDR3 nucleotide sequence: TGCGCCAGCAACCTGTTGACAGGAAACACTGAAGCTTTCTTT. Residues: CASNLLTGNTEAFF.

The V call is TRBV28, the J call TRBJ2-1; 8 bases are shared with TRBD1. With V trimmed by 4 bases and J by 8 bases, 4 bases remained unmatched. This CDR3 has 13 amino acids. Germline V gene sequence: CDR1 MDHEN, CDR2 SYDVKM. CDR3: CASSSSGGYEQFF. DNA of the CDR3: TGTGCCAGCAGTTCATCAGGGGGCTATGAGCAGTTCTTC.

The chain carries TRBV6-1 and TRBJ1-5, with TRBD1 identical over 8 bases. Trimming cost V 5 bases and J 7 bases; bases outside gene matches: 10. CDR1 MNHNS and CDR2 SASEGT come from the germline V gene. This CDR3 comprises 15 residues. CDR3 nucleotide sequence: TGTGCCAGCAGTTTGACAGGGGTCCCCGGGCAGCCCCAGCATTTT. As protein: CASSLTGVPGQPQHF.

The chain has TRBV6-1 and TRBJ1-5, with TRBD1 matching 9 bases. V was clipped by 4 bases and J by 4 bases; unmatched bases: 8. The CDR3 is 16 residues long. In germline, CDR1 is MNHNS, CDR2 SASEGT. Here the CDR3 reads CASSARQGVINQPQHF. CDR3 nucleotide sequence: TGTGCCAGCAGTGCCAGACAGGGGGTGATAAATCAGCCCCAGCATTTT.

The J gene is TRBJ1-6, the V gene TRBV28, with no clear D. The V and J ends lost 4 bases and 10 bases respectively, with 5 bases between them. This CDR3 comprises 11 residues. The germline V gene encodes CDR1 MDHEN and CDR2 SYDVKM. This CDR3 reads CASSSPSPLHF. In nucleotides, the CDR3 is TGTGCCAGCAGTTCTCCCTCACCCCTCCACTTT. Full variable domain (missing parts from reference TRBV28 and TRBJ1-6): DVKVTQSSRYLVKRTGEKVFLECVQDMDHENMFWYRQDPGLGLRLIYFSYDVKMKEKGDIPEGYSVSREKKERFSLILESASTNQTSMYLCASSSPSPLHFGNGTRLTVT.

The chain carries TRBV19 and TRBJ1-2; D is undetermined. CDR3 length equals 14 residues. Germline assignment: CDR1 LNHDA and CDR2 SQIVND (reference sequence). Trimming stripped 5 bases from V and 4 bases from J, with 14 bases between. The CDR3 is CASSFGRGGYGYTF. In DNA, the CDR3 is TGTGCCAGTAGTTTCGGACGGGGAGGCTATGGCTACACCTTC.

The sample holds a few counts of this clone. This chain uses TRBV18 with TRBJ1-4; D is ambiguous. V was shortened by 3 bases and J by 7 bases, with 3 bases between the two germline ends. Germline CDR1 and CDR2: KGHSH and LQKENI. The CDR3 sequence is 11 residues long. This CDR3 is CASSPGEKLFF. In DNA form, the CDR3 reads TGTGCCAGCTCACCCGGTGAAAAACTGTTTTTT.

This chain joins TRBV6-5 and TRBJ2-3; no clear D. CDR3 length: 14 residues. CDR1 and CDR2 from the germline V gene are MNHEY and SVGAGI. Trimming removed 6 bases from V and 0 bases from J, with 10 bases in between. CDR3 loop: CASRETLSTDTQYF. CDR3 DNA: TGTGCCAGCAGAGAGACACTTAGCACAGATACGCAGTATTTT.

The J gene is TRBJ2-7, the V gene TRBV4-2, with 9 bases fitting TRBD1. The CDR3 length is 17 residues. Germline V gives CDR1 LGHNA, CDR2 YNFKEQ. Losses at the gene ends were 0 bases for V and 4 bases for J; bases not matched to a gene: 10. CDR3 in DNA: TGTGCCAGCAGCCAAGATTGGGAAACAGGGGGCAGGTACGAGCAGTACTTC. Translated, it gives CASSQDWETGGRYEQYF.

The CDR3 sequence is CASLTRQAIGEKLFF. Here the CDR3 DNA reads TGTGCCAGCCTAACCAGACAGGCCATCGGTGAAAAACTGTTTTTT. The rearrangement uses TRBV6-6 and TRBJ1-4, with D possibly matching TRBD1 (6 bases). The CDR3 totals 15 residues. The germline gives CDR1 MNHNY, CDR2 SVGAGI (reference sequence). Trimming left V 8 bases short and J 7 bases short, with 20 bases between.

V is TRBV4-2 and J is TRBJ2-2; D remains ambiguous. This CDR3 comprises 15 residues. With 1 base removed from V and 1 base from J, the gap between germline ends came to 7 bases. The germline V gene encodes CDR1 LGHNA and CDR2 YNFKEQ. CDR3: CASSQGLRNTGELFF. CDR3 DNA sequence: TGTGCCAGCAGCCAAGGTTTGCGGAACACCGGGGAGCTGTTTTTT.

This clone was seen a few times. The V call is TRBV10-3, the J call TRBJ1-3; D not certain. This CDR3 is 12 amino acids long. CDR1 is ENHRY and CDR2 is SYGVKD in the germline V gene. Deletions cut 8 bases from V and 4 bases from J, with 9 bases between. The CDR3 loop is CAISRAGNTIYF. The CDR3 coding sequence is TGTGCCATCTCGAGGGCAGGAAACACCATATATTTT.

The chain joins TRBV28 to TRBJ1-5; D ambiguous. This CDR3 region has 12 residues. Germline V gene data show CDR1 as MDHEN and CDR2 as SYDVKM. V lost 7 bases and J lost 0, with 4 bases in between. This chain's CDR3 is CASTPSNQPQHF. The CDR3 region has the DNA TGTGCCAGCACTCCTAGCAATCAGCCCCAGCATTTT.

This CDR3 reads CASSSGTRSTDTQYF. Written as DNA, the CDR3 is TGTGCCAGCAGTTCCGGGACTAGAAGCACAGATACGCAGTATTTT. This chain joins TRBV6-5 and TRBJ2-3; 8 nucleotides line up with TRBD2. The germline V gene encodes CDR1 MNHEY and CDR2 SVGAGI. V shed 4 bases, J shed 0 bases, and the junction held 3 bases outside the gene matches. This CDR3 spans 15 amino acids.

The chain combines TRBV7-9 with TRBJ2-4; D ambiguous. V was clipped by 2 bases and J by 1 base, with 9 bases between them. The CDR3 has 15 amino acids. Germline V CDR1 and CDR2: SEHNR, FQNEAQ (reference sequence). The CDR3 region is CASSLNLLAKNIQYF. The CDR3, as DNA: TGTGCCAGCAGCTTAAATCTTCTGGCCAAAAACATTCAGTACTTC.

The rearrangement links TRBV28 to TRBJ2-7, with 7 bases that match TRBD2. Germline CDR1 is MDHEN and CDR2 is SYDVKM. The CDR3 contains 16 residues. J lost 6 bases, V lost 7 bases, and 18 bases had no gene match. CDR3 loop: CASTPGRTSRPSEQYF. The CDR3 DNA reads as TGTGCCAGCACCCCTGGGCGGACTAGTAGGCCCTCCGAGCAGTACTTC. Variable domain in full (rest from reference TRBV28 and TRBJ2-7): DVKVTQSSRYLVKRTGEKVFLECVQDMDHENMFWYRQDPGLGLRLIYFSYDVKMKEKGDIPEGYSVSREKKERFSLILESASTNQTSMYLCASTPGRTSRPSEQYFGPGTRLTVT.

V gene TRBV27 combines with J gene TRBJ1-1; the match to TRBD1 covers 7 bases. V lost 6 bases to trimming and J lost 7 bases; unmatched junction nucleotides: 11. The CDR3 extends over 14 amino acids. CDR1 MNHEY and CDR2 SMNVEV come from the germline V gene (reference sequence). The CDR3 loop reads CASRLGGDRREAFF. The CDR3 bases are TGTGCCAGCAGGCTGGGTGGGGACAGACGTGAAGCTTTCTTT.